The T cell receptor (beta chain) described here comes from a study of T cell responses to AZD1222 COVID-19 vaccine. Broader study findings: Vaccine-related CD4 TCRs covered spike, predominating at 160-218 and 743-854. The repertoires were collected only after the peak T cell response. Unmutated variant regions are reportedly the target of nearly half of TCRs that are spike-specific.

Trimming took 0 bases from V and 1 from J, leaving 12 bases between them. Germline lookup yields CDR1 MNHEY and CDR2 SVGEGT. The CDR3 sequence is 16 residues long. Generated by immunoSEQ multiplex PCR, the TCRdb table keeps only in-frame clones and is missing some. This table has about 82,000 clones, approximately 91% appearing once. In the case of this clone: Its antigen is not known.

The V gene is TRBV6-2 or TRBV6-3, the J gene TRBJ1-1; the D is unclear. This clonotype was obtained from an adult in good health. The input for sequencing was peripheral blood, taken on day 0 of AZD1222 vaccination. The CDR3 nucleotides are TGTGCCAGCAGTTACTCGGCGCGGACTCCGAACACTGAAGCTTTCTTT. It translates to CASSYSARTPNTEAFF.